Below, 18 T cell receptor beta chains from the same sample are listed, as sequenced in a study of beta chain features in type 1 diabetes. The authors reverse transcribed all of the isolated RNA, so sequencing captured expressed TCRB transcripts. The data were produced by immunoSEQ multiplex PCR, yet TCRdb's version contains in-frame clones alone and is incomplete. The data show about half a million clones, 11% seen once. Specimen: naive CD4+ T cells from blood. The receptors shown here come from a woman aged 18-30 years in good health.

The sample holds a few counts of this clone. The chain carries TRBV7-9 and TRBJ1-1, with D unresolved. Trimming pared 1 base from V and 4 bases from J, leaving 13 bases between. This CDR3 spans 15 amino acids. Germline V gives CDR1 SEHNR, CDR2 FQNEAQ (reference sequence). The CDR3 sequence: CASSLVLGRTTEAFF. In DNA form, the CDR3 reads TGTGCCAGCAGCTTAGTCTTAGGGCGGACCACTGAAGCTTTCTTT.

This clone was seen at least ten times. The V call is TRBV30, the J call TRBJ2-7, with D possibly called TRBD1 or TRBD2 (6 bases each). The CDR3 consists of 14 residues. Trimming left V 5 bases short and J 5 bases short, with 19 bases between. Germline V gene data show CDR1 as GTSNPN and CDR2 as SVGIG (reference sequence). Written as DNA, the CDR3 is TGTGCCTGGGCGAAGCGAGGGGGGTACGACGAGCAGTACTTC. As protein: CAWAKRGGYDEQYF.

A few counts support this clone. The chain links TRBV28 to TRBJ1-2; maybe TRBD1 (6 bases). The ends were cut back, 5 bases at V and 3 bases at J, with 10 bases in the middle. The CDR3 contains 13 residues. Per germline, CDR1 MDHEN and CDR2 SYDVKM. The CDR3 DNA reads TGTGCCAGCAGTCTTAGGACAGACTATGGCTACACCTTC. It codes for CASSLRTDYGYTF.

This clone showed up just a few times. The gene calls are TRBV27 and TRBJ1-4, with 10 bases that match TRBD1. J was trimmed by 7 bases and V by 6 bases; bases with no gene match: 5. Germline CDR1 and CDR2: MNHEY and SMNVEV (reference sequence). CDR3 length equals 14 residues. The CDR3 nucleotides read TGTGCCAGCAGAAGACAGGGGGCACGTGAAAAACTGTTTTTT. Residues: CASRRQGAREKLFF. The whole variable domain, remainder taken from reference TRBV27 and TRBJ1-4, is EAQVTQNPRYLITVTGKKLTVTCSQNMNHEYMSWYRQDPGLGLRQIYYSMNVEVTDKGDVPEGYKVSRKEKRNFPLILESPSPNQTSLYFCASRRQGAREKLFFGSGTQLSVL.

There are a few counts of this clone. The chain employs TRBV5-6 and TRBJ2-1, with D perhaps matching TRBD2 (5 bases). The V and J ends lost 1 base and 10 bases respectively, with 6 bases between them. The CDR3 covers 11 residues. Per the germline V gene, CDR1 is SGHDT and CDR2 is YYEEEE. Here the CDR3 reads CASSLREEQFF. The CDR3 coding sequence is TGTGCCAGCAGCTTGCGGGAAGAGCAGTTCTTC.

The chain carries TRBV9 and TRBJ2-2, with D perhaps TRBD1 (6 bases). Germline-derived CDR1 and CDR2 are SGDLS and YYNGEE. The CDR3 extends over 14 amino acids. The germline V and J ends were trimmed by 0 bases and 6 bases, with 9 bases remaining between them. CDR3 coding DNA: TGTGCCAGCAGCGTAGCGACAGGTCCCGGGGAGCTGTTTTTT. Protein product: CASSVATGPGELFF.

This clone has a handful of counts. The chain links TRBV5-1 to TRBJ2-1; TRBD1 matches 7 bases. The V segment lost 2 bases and the J segment 6 bases; nucleotides outside the gene matches: 8. Germline V gives CDR1 SGHRS, CDR2 YFSETQ. The CDR3 spans 15 residues. Written as DNA, the CDR3 is TGCGCCAGCAGCTTCCTCAGGGGGTCCGGCAATGAGCAGTTCTTC. It codes for CASSFLRGSGNEQFF.

The chain uses TRBV6-1 and TRBJ2-7; tentatively, D is TRBD1 (6 bases). The CDR3 covers 15 residues. Trimming left V 3 bases short and J 1 base short, with 13 bases between. The germline CDR1 and CDR2 sequences are MNHNS and SASEGT. CDR3 sequence: CASSDWAGASYEQYV. CDR3 nucleotides: TGTGCCAGCAGTGACTGGGCAGGGGCTTCCTACGAGCAGTACGTC.

The J gene is TRBJ2-2, the V gene TRBV7-9; 9 nucleotides match TRBD1. V trimming: 2 bases; J trimming: 3 bases; junction bases outside the gene matches: 4. CDR1 SEHNR and CDR2 FQNEAQ come from the germline V gene (reference sequence). CDR3 length: 16 residues. CDR3 DNA sequence: TGTGCCAGCAGCTTACGCCGGGACAGGGACACCGGGGAGCTGTTTTTT. This translates into CASSLRRDRDTGELFF.

The chain combines TRBV7-2 with TRBJ1-2; no clear D. This CDR3 region has 15 residues. Germline loops: CDR1 SGHTA, CDR2 FQGNSA. The germline V and J ends were trimmed by 5 bases and 1 base, with 14 bases remaining between them. The CDR3 region is CASSPELAINYGYTF. CDR3 coding DNA: TGTGCCAGCAGCCCGGAATTGGCAATTAACTATGGCTACACCTTC.

This clone has ten or more counts. This chain connects TRBV29-1 to TRBJ2-5, with TRBD2 identical over 7 bases. Germline V gene sequence: CDR1 SQVTM, CDR2 ANQGSEA. The J segment lost 0 bases and the V segment lost 5 bases, leaving 12 bases of the junction unmatched. The length of the CDR3 is 16 residues. The CDR3 here is CSVSRVAGVYQETQYF. CDR3 bases: TGCAGCGTTTCCCGTGTTGCGGGAGTGTACCAAGAGACCCAGTACTTC.

The V and J genes are TRBV19 and TRBJ2-3, with TRBD1 matching over 7 bases. Per germline, CDR1 LNHDA and CDR2 SQIVND (reference sequence). V lost 10 bases to trimming and J lost 1 base; unmatched junction nucleotides: 8. There are 14 residues in the CDR3. The CDR3: CATRQGRGTDTQYF. CDR3 sequence (DNA): TGTGCCACTCGACAGGGCCGAGGCACAGATACGCAGTATTTT.

V gene TRBV6-6 combines with J gene TRBJ1-5, with 7 bases identical to TRBD1. V lost 2 bases and J lost 1; bases outside the gene matches: 5. This CDR3 has 16 amino acids. The germline V gene encodes CDR1 MNHNY and CDR2 SVGAGI (reference sequence). CDR3: CASSYAGQPSNQPQHF. The CDR3 nucleotides are TGTGCCAGCAGTTACGCGGGACAGCCAAGCAATCAGCCCCAGCATTTT.

The chain carries TRBV7-9 and TRBJ2-1; 9 bases are a match to TRBD1. The CDR3 has 15 residues. V lost 5 bases to trimming and J lost 8 bases; unmatched junction nucleotides: 10. Germline V lookup: CDR1 SEHNR, CDR2 FQNEAQ (reference sequence). CDR3 in DNA: TGTGCCAGCAGCCACACCGGGACAGGGCATCATGAGCAGTTCTTC. It translates to CASSHTGTGHHEQFF.

A few counts support this clone. This chain joins TRBV7-9 and TRBJ2-3, with 16 bases lining up with TRBD2. Trimming at V came to 0 bases and at J to 6 bases, leaving 9 bases not matched to a gene. CDR1 SEHNR and CDR2 FQNEAQ come from the germline V gene (reference sequence). This CDR3 comprises 19 residues. The CDR3, as DNA: TGTGCCAGCAGCTTAGCCCCGGGACTAGCGGGAGGGCCAGCCGATACGCAGTATTTT. Its translation is CASSLAPGLAGGPADTQYF. Based on the CDR3 plus reference TRBV7-9 and TRBJ2-3, the full variable domain is DTGVSQNPRHKITKRGQNVTFRCDPISEHNRLYWYRQTLGQGPEFLTYFQNEAQLEKSRLLSDRFSAERPKGSFSTLEIQRTEQGDSAMYLCASSLAPGLAGGPADTQYFGPGTRLTVL.

The chain has TRBV4-2 and TRBJ2-1, with 7 bases identical to TRBD2. The CDR3 loop spans 15 amino acids. V lost 0 bases and J lost 8; bases outside the gene matches: 7. CDR1 is LGHNA, CDR2 YNFKEQ, per germline. The CDR3 loop is CASSQEGGRGDEQFF. CDR3 nucleotides: TGTGCCAGCAGCCAAGAAGGCGGGAGAGGGGATGAGCAGTTCTTC.

The chain recombines TRBV2 with TRBJ1-5, with D unclear. The CDR3 extends over 14 amino acids. Germline V gene sequence: CDR1 SNHLY, CDR2 FYNNEI. V shed 1 base and J shed 4 bases, with 8 bases lying between them. In DNA, the CDR3 is TGTGCCAGCAGTGAAGGGGCAGGAAATCAGCCCCAGCATTTT. This sequence encodes CASSEGAGNQPQHF.

This clone was counted between two and nine times. The chain couples TRBV7-2 to TRBJ2-5, with 11 bases that match TRBD2. CDR1 and CDR2 from the germline V gene are SGHTA and FQGNSA. The CDR3 sequence is 16 residues long. V gave up 2 bases and J gave up 2 bases; unmatched junction bases: 4. The CDR3 region is CASSLSGTSGQETQYF. CDR3 DNA sequence: TGTGCCAGCAGCTTATCCGGGACTAGCGGACAAGAGACCCAGTACTTC.